This T cell receptor beta chain was captured by sequencing in a study of blood T cell repertoires in COVID-19. Sequencing was performed with immunoSEQ multiplex PCR; in TCRdb, only in-frame clones are kept and a portion is missing. The repertoire consists of over 250,000 clones, with about nine tenths occurring once and the leading ten covering approximately 4%. This sequence originates from a man aged 55 to 70 who had recovered from COVID-19. Sequencing was done on a sample of peripheral blood.

CDR3 protein: CASTLKVASKADTQYF. The CDR3 DNA is TGTGCCAGCACTCTAAAGGTGGCTAGCAAAGCAGATACGCAGTATTTT. The V call is TRBV7-2, the J call TRBJ2-3; D perhaps matches TRBD2 (5 bases). Trimming pared 7 bases from V and 4 bases from J, leaving 21 bases between. This CDR3 region has 16 residues. Germline CDR1 is SGHTA and CDR2 is FQGNSA.